The 23 T cell receptor beta chains given below trace back to one sample, sequenced in a study of T-cell reconstitution after alpha-beta-depleted transplantation in children. As it was prepared, the TCRbeta library received unique molecular identifiers. One entry per CDR3 protein results from TCRdb running MiXCR on the PCR reads. The sample lists some 550,000 distinct CDR3 sequences; roughly 24% were seen once. Sequences were derived from PBMCs, mostly from graft donor cells, sampled 360 days after TCRalphabeta/CD19-depleted stem cell transplant. These receptors were collected from a boy younger than two who had a stem cell transplant for acute myeloid leukemia, so the T cells may come from the graft donor.

This clonotype was seen many times. The chain couples TRBV10-3 to TRBJ1-2; no clear D gene. CDR1 ENHRY and CDR2 SYGVKD come from the germline V gene. The CDR3 runs 13 residues. Trimming took off 7 bases at V and 2 bases at J, with 11 bases between the two ends. The CDR3 sequence is CAINAGKNYGYTF. CDR3 bases: TGTGCCATCAACGCAGGCAAGAACTATGGCTACACCTTC.

At least ten counts were recorded for this clonotype. This chain connects TRBV7-2 to TRBJ2-7; 7 bases line up with TRBD1. The CDR3 length is 15 residues. The ends lost 5 bases at V and 4 bases at J; junction bases unmatched: 11. The V gene's germline CDR1 is SGHTA and CDR2 FQGNSA. The CDR3, as DNA: TGTGCCAGCAGCCTTAATCCGGGACAGCAGTACGAGCAGTACTTC. It is translated as CASSLNPGQQYEQYF. Filled out from reference TRBV7-2 and TRBJ2-7, the complete variable domain reads GAGVSQSPSNKVTEKGKDVELRCDPISGHTALYWYRQSLGQGLEFLIYFQGNSAPDKSGLPSDRFSAERTGGSVSTLTIQRTQQEDSAVYLCASSLNPGQQYEQYFGPGTRLTVT.

This clonotype has just a few counts. The V call is TRBV2, the J call TRBJ2-1; no firm D call. CDR3 length: 13 amino acids. V was trimmed by 0 bases and J by 5 bases, leaving 5 bases between them. Germline CDR1 and CDR2: SNHLY and FYNNEI. CDR3 sequence (DNA): TGTGCCAGCAGTGAAGCACAAGACAATGAGCAGTTCTTC. Encoded protein: CASSEAQDNEQFF. The whole variable domain, filled in from reference TRBV2 and TRBJ2-1, reads EPEVTQTPSHQVTQMGQEVILRCVPISNHLYFYWYRQILGQKVEFLVSFYNNEISEKSEIFDDQFSVERPDGSNFTLKIRSTKLEDSAMYFCASSEAQDNEQFFGPGTRLTVL.

This clonotype was observed a handful of times. This rearrangement joins TRBV7-9 to TRBJ2-1, with 7 positions matching TRBD2. Germline CDR1 reads SEHNR; CDR2 reads FQNEAQ (reference sequence). The CDR3 covers 16 residues. V lost 2 bases to trimming and J lost 5 bases; unmatched junction nucleotides: 9. CDR3 region: CASSLLLARDHNEQFF. In DNA form, the CDR3 reads TGTGCCAGCAGCTTATTACTAGCGCGGGACCACAATGAGCAGTTCTTC.

This clonotype was observed at least ten times. The chain joins TRBV5-1 to TRBJ2-1; tentative D call: TRBD1 (7 bases). Germline V gene lookup returns CDR1 SGHRS and CDR2 YFSETQ. The V and J ends lost 3 bases and 1 base respectively, with 14 bases between them. CDR3 length: 16 residues. The CDR3 here is CASSSTTGRSYNEQFF. CDR3 sequence (DNA): TGCGCCAGCAGCTCAACGACAGGGAGGTCCTACAATGAGCAGTTCTTC.

The rearrangement joins TRBV7-9 to TRBJ2-1; 9 nucleotides line up with TRBD1. This CDR3 region has 15 residues. V was clipped by 5 bases and J by 6 bases; unmatched bases: 8. Germline CDR1 and CDR2: SEHNR and FQNEAQ (reference sequence). This CDR3 reads CASSRAGQGSNEQFF. Written as DNA, the CDR3 is TGTGCCAGCAGCCGAGCGGGACAGGGCTCCAATGAGCAGTTCTTC.

The gene calls are TRBV3-1 and TRBJ2-2; tentative D call: TRBD2 (7 bases). Per the germline V gene, CDR1 is LGHDT and CDR2 is YNNKEL (reference sequence). The V end lost 1 base, the J end lost 6 bases, and 15 bases lay between the germline ends. The CDR3 consists of 16 residues. In DNA, the CDR3 is TGTGCCAGCAGCCAAGCTGGTGGGGGGGCTGCCGGGGAGCTGTTTTTT. Its translation is CASSQAGGGAAGELFF.

This clonotype came up many times. At one of its ends the junction is not consistent with the germline gene, which may arise from a read error. V usage is TRBV18 and J usage is TRBJ2-5; D might be TRBD2 (6 bases). The CDR3 covers 13 residues. Germline V lookup: CDR1 KGHSH, CDR2 LQKENI. In DNA, the CDR3 is TGCGCCAGCAGCCCGGGACTTCAAGAGACCCAGTACTTC. This encodes CASSPGLQETQYF.

This chain links TRBV3-1 with TRBJ2-5; D is ambiguous. Germline loops: CDR1 LGHDT, CDR2 YNNKEL (reference sequence). CDR3 length equals 15 residues. V was clipped by 0 bases and J by 2 bases, with 10 bases between them. CDR3 amino acids: CASSQDSAHQETQYF. CDR3 nucleotides: TGTGCCAGCAGCCAAGATTCGGCTCATCAAGAGACCCAGTACTTC.

This clonotype was observed a few times. The chain combines TRBV20-1 with TRBJ2-2; D gene uncertain. CDR3 length: 12 amino acids. Trimming cost V 8 bases and J 5 bases, with 12 bases left between them. In germline, CDR1 is DFQATT, CDR2 SNEGSKA (reference sequence). CDR3 sequence reads: CSLQRRTGELFF. The CDR3 coding sequence is TGCAGTCTACAGCGAAGAACCGGGGAGCTGTTTTTT.

This clonotype was observed a handful of times. This rearrangement joins TRBV27 to TRBJ2-7; 7 bases agree with TRBD2. V lost 5 bases and J lost 5; bases outside the gene matches: 9. The CDR3 has 14 residues. The germline V gene encodes CDR1 MNHEY and CDR2 SMNVEV (reference sequence). The DNA of the CDR3 is TGTGCCAGCAGTCCCCGGGGGGATGCGAACGAGCAGTACGTC. This sequence encodes CASSPRGDANEQYV.

A few counts support this clonotype. The chain joins TRBV29-1 to TRBJ2-4, with D uncertain. Germline values: CDR1 SQVTM, CDR2 ANQGSEA. The V end lost 0 bases, the J end lost 3 bases, and 12 bases lay between the germline ends. CDR3 length: 15 residues. The CDR3 DNA is TGCAGCGTTGAAGATCTGGTGACGGTCAAAAACATTCAGTACTTC. Its translation is CSVEDLVTVKNIQYF.

This clonotype was seen more than once but under ten times. This chain joins TRBV5-1 and TRBJ2-7; a weak D match, TRBD1 (5 bases). CDR1 and CDR2 from the germline V gene are SGHRS and YFSETQ. Trimming removed 2 bases at V and 3 bases at J, with 12 bases between. The CDR3 loop spans 14 amino acids. The CDR3 spells CASSFAGMGYEQYF. Here the CDR3 DNA reads TGCGCCAGCAGCTTCGCAGGGATGGGCTACGAGCAGTACTTC.

This chain links TRBV11-2 with TRBJ2-3; D might be TRBD1 or TRBD2, each matching 5 bases. Between the trimmed V and J ends, which lost 0 bases and 0 bases, there was a span of 7 bases. The V gene's germline CDR1 is SGHAT and CDR2 FQNNGV. The CDR3 sequence is 15 residues long. The CDR3 nucleotides are TGTGCCAGCAGCTTAGAACGGGACAGCACAGATACGCAGTATTTT. The encoded protein is CASSLERDSTDTQYF.

This clonotype was recorded at least ten times. This chain joins TRBV4-1 and TRBJ2-7, with D perhaps being TRBD1 or TRBD2 (5 bases each). Germline CDR1 and CDR2: MGHRA and YSYEKL. The CDR3 sequence is 17 residues long. V dropped 0 bases and J dropped 2 bases, with 17 bases sitting between them. This CDR3 is CASSQEWPGLTTYEQYV. The CDR3 coding sequence is TGCGCCAGCAGCCAAGAATGGCCGGGGCTAACCACCTACGAGCAGTACGTC.

This clonotype was detected many times. The V gene is TRBV20-1, the J gene TRBJ2-1, with D perhaps assigned TRBD1 or TRBD2 (5 bases each). Germline V gene lookup returns CDR1 DFQATT and CDR2 SNEGSKA (reference sequence). V lost 1 base, J lost 2 bases, and 21 bases lay in between. This CDR3 is built from 18 residues. The CDR3 spells CSARGDGTPNFPYNEQFF. The DNA for the CDR3 is TGCAGTGCTAGAGGGGACGGGACCCCCAACTTCCCCTACAATGAGCAGTTCTTC.

The chain uses TRBV7-9 and TRBJ1-1; D gene ambiguous. The CDR3 runs to 13 residues. V gave up 0 bases and J gave up 5 bases, with 7 bases separating them. The germline V gene has CDR1 SEHNR and CDR2 FQNEAQ (reference sequence). The CDR3 spells CASSLASATEAFF. The CDR3 nucleotides read TGTGCCAGCAGCTTAGCCTCGGCAACTGAAGCTTTCTTT.

The J gene is TRBJ1-2, the V gene TRBV10-3, with unresolved D. V was cut by 8 bases and J by 3 bases, with 10 bases left in between. CDR1 ENHRY and CDR2 SYGVKD come from the germline V gene. This CDR3 is built from 12 residues. The CDR3 region has the DNA TGTGCCATCTCAGGCAGCGACTATGGCTACACCTTC. It encodes CAISGSDYGYTF.

At least ten counts were recorded for this clonotype. V gene TRBV29-1 combines with J gene TRBJ2-5; 8 nucleotides line up with TRBD2. V was clipped by 4 bases and J by 2 bases; unmatched bases: 3. Germline lookup yields CDR1 SQVTM and CDR2 ANQGSEA. There are 13 residues in the CDR3. CDR3 amino acids: CSVVRGAQETQYF. Here the CDR3 DNA reads TGCAGCGTTGTGCGGGGGGCACAAGAGACCCAGTACTTC.

V usage is TRBV15 and J usage is TRBJ2-7; the D is unclear. Per germline, CDR1 LNHNV and CDR2 YYDKDF (reference sequence). CDR3 size: 17 residues. V lost 0 bases and J 1 base, leaving 16 bases between the germline ends. The CDR3 DNA sequence: TGTGCCACCAGCAGAGAGAGGTCCCAACCCACTTCCTACGAGCAGTACTTC. This codes for CATSRERSQPTSYEQYF.

The chain employs TRBV20-1 and TRBJ2-2; the match to TRBD1 covers 7 bases. Losses at the gene ends were 5 bases for V and 3 bases for J; bases not matched to a gene: 12. Germline-derived CDR1 and CDR2 are DFQATT and SNEGSKA (reference sequence). The CDR3 totals 16 residues. The CDR3 DNA reads TGCAGTGCTCGGGCAGGGGGACGTGTGTACACCGGGGAGCTGTTTTTT. Protein sequence: CSARAGGRVYTGELFF.

There are many counts of this clonotype. This chain uses TRBV4-3 with TRBJ2-1; the match to TRBD1 covers 9 bases. From germline, CDR1 is LGHNA and CDR2 YSLEER. The CDR3 is 17 amino acids. The V gene end was trimmed by 4 bases and the J gene end by 8 bases; junction bases not matched to a gene: 15. The CDR3 spells CASSPLPGQGLGDEQFF. In DNA, the CDR3 is TGCGCCAGCAGCCCACTACCGGGACAGGGTTTGGGGGATGAGCAGTTCTTC.

The table lists this clonotype with many counts. The rearrangement uses TRBV6-5 and TRBJ2-5, with no clear D. This CDR3 spans 14 amino acids. The germline V gene encodes CDR1 MNHEY and CDR2 SVGAGI. V was pared by 0 bases and J by 3 bases, with 8 bases between. The CDR3 bases are TGTGCCAGCAGTTACTCCCGGATGAAAGAGACCCAGTACTTC. Amino acids: CASSYSRMKETQYF.